This T cell receptor beta chain was documented in a study of radiotherapy plus CTLA-4 blockade in lung cancer. Profiled with immunoSEQ multiplex PCR; TCRdb holds only in-frame clones, not every one. Among 75,000 to 95,000 clones listed, roughly 80% were seen once. Chemo-refractory metastatic non-small-cell lung cancer patients underwent focal radiation alongside CTLA-4 blockade with ipilimumab. V shed 5 bases and J shed 6 bases, with 12 bases lying between them. CDR1 is SGHNT and CDR2 is YYREEE in the germline V gene (reference sequence). The CDR3 sequence is 12 residues long. The chain joins TRBV5-4 to TRBJ2-7; no firm D call. The receptor was isolated from a human donor with non-small cell lung cancer that progressed on radiotherapy plus ipilimumab. The starting material was peripheral blood, obtained from a patient treated with radiotherapy plus ipilimumab. CDR3 DNA sequence: TGTGCCAGCAGAGGCCCGTTGGGCGAGCAGTACTTC. This sequence encodes CASRGPLGEQYF.